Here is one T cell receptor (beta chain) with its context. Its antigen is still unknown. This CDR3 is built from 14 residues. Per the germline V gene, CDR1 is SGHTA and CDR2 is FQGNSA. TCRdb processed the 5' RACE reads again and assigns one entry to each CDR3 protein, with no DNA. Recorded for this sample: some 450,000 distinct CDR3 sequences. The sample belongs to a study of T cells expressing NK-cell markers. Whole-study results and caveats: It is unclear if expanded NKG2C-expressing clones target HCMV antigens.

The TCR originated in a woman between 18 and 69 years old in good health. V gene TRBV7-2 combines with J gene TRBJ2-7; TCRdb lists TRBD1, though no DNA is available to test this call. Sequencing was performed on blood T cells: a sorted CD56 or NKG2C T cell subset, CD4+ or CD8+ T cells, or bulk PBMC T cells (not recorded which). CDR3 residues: CASSYRTGGYEQYF.